The TCR beta chain under discussion was sequenced for a study of siplizumab effects on memory and regulatory T cells. Study-wide results and caveats: Of the proliferating CD4+ or CD8+ clones, roughly 75-97% lacked a naive or memory phenotype that could be assigned. The alloresponse seemed to draw substantially on naive T cells, which appeared more diverse than memory cells. Siplizumab, the agent tested, significantly reduced alloreactive sequences traceable to unstimulated CD4+ memory cells.

Roughly 10^5 TCR templates underwent assay in every sample. Generated by immunoSEQ multiplex PCR, the TCRdb table keeps only in-frame clones and is missing some. The profile shows 95,000 to 130,000 clones, roughly 94% of them singletons. CDR3 length: 15 amino acids. CDR1 SGHTA and CDR2 FQGTGA come from the germline V gene. The V gene end was trimmed by 7 bases and the J gene end by 7 bases; junction bases not matched to a gene: 12. For this clone: Its antigen is undetermined.

The chain joins TRBV7-3 to TRBJ2-1; 8 bases are a match to TRBD2. This receptor was obtained from a human donor in good health. The sample taken for sequencing was non-Treg CD4+ T cells sorted from blood. The CDR3 loop is CASKKQGAGANEQFF. The CDR3 nucleotides are TGTGCCAGCAAGAAACAGGGAGCGGGAGCAAATGAGCAGTTCTTC. The whole variable domain, remainder taken from reference TRBV7-3 and TRBJ2-1, is GAGVSQTPSNKVTEKGKYVELRCDPISGHTALYWYRQSLGQGPEFLIYFQGTGAADDSGLPNDRFFAVRPEGSVSTLKIQRTERGDSAVYLCASKKQGAGANEQFFGPGTRLTVL.